The 14 T cell receptor beta chains reported below all come from one sample, sequenced in a study of T-cell memory formation after mild COVID-19. TCRdb reanalysed the 5' RACE reads using MiXCR and keeps one entry per CDR3 protein. The sample carries about 350,000 distinct CDR3 sequences, 20% recorded once. The sequenced sample consisted of PBMCs or a T cell subset sorted from them (not recorded which). These receptors all stem from a man younger than 35 who had mild COVID-19 (a few samples of this study predate the infection). Cell type and time point are not known.

This clonotype was found a few times. The gene calls are TRBV7-9 and TRBJ2-2, with TRBD1 matching over 10 bases. This CDR3 is 15 amino acids long. The trim removed 5 bases at V and 6 bases at J, leaving 6 bases unmatched. Germline V gives CDR1 SEHNR, CDR2 FQNEAQ (reference sequence). The CDR3 is CASSPETGGPGELFF. In DNA form, the CDR3 reads TGTGCCAGCAGCCCCGAGACAGGGGGCCCCGGGGAGCTGTTTTTT.

There are a few counts of this clonotype. V and J are TRBV6-5 and TRBJ2-1; D may be TRBD2 (6 bases). V lost 0 bases and J lost 9, with 18 bases in between. There are 16 residues in the CDR3. Germline CDR1 is MNHEY and CDR2 is SVGAGI. The CDR3 is CASSYSSGGYEVEQFF. Written as DNA, the CDR3 is TGTGCCAGCAGTTACTCGTCTGGGGGGTATGAGGTTGAGCAGTTCTTC.

This clonotype was detected a few times. This chain joins TRBV20-1 and TRBJ2-2, with D possibly matching TRBD1 (5 bases). The CDR3 has 15 amino acids. Germline V lookup: CDR1 DFQATT, CDR2 SNEGSKA (reference sequence). Trimming pared 3 bases from V and 1 base from J, leaving 12 bases between. CDR3 coding DNA: TGCAGTGCTAGCCCCAGGGTCTGGAACACCGGGGAGCTGTTTTTT. Translating it yields CSASPRVWNTGELFF.

The chain employs TRBV7-2 and TRBJ2-5, with 8 bases lining up with TRBD1. V shed 2 bases, J shed 7 bases, and the junction held 3 bases outside the gene matches. This CDR3 has 13 amino acids. Germline CDR1 is SGHTA and CDR2 is FQGNSA. The CDR3 region has the DNA TGTGCCAGCAGCTTATGGCAGGGGGCGACCCAGTACTTC. Translated: CASSLWQGATQYF.

A few counts support this clonotype. The rearrangement joins TRBV7-9 to TRBJ1-4; the D is unclear. V lost 5 bases, J lost 6 bases, and 7 bases lay in between. Germline V lookup: CDR1 SEHNR, CDR2 FQNEAQ (reference sequence). The CDR3 has 12 residues. CDR3 coding DNA: TGTGCCAGCAGCGCGGTGTATGAAAAACTGTTTTTT. This sequence encodes CASSAVYEKLFF.

This clonotype turned up a few times. This chain joins TRBV11-2 and TRBJ2-3; 9 bases are a match to TRBD2. V gave up 6 bases and J gave up 2 bases; unmatched junction bases: 6. Germline-derived CDR1 and CDR2 are SGHAT and FQNNGV. The CDR3 extends over 15 amino acids. The CDR3: CASRLRLADTDTQYF. The CDR3 region has the DNA TGTGCCAGCAGGCTCAGACTAGCGGACACAGATACGCAGTATTTT.

At least ten counts were recorded for this clonotype. This sequence joins TRBV7-6 and TRBJ2-5; 11 bases align to TRBD2. CDR3 size: 14 residues. Germline trimming cut 4 bases from V and 7 bases from J; bases unmatched to any gene: 5. Germline CDR1 reads SGHVS; CDR2 reads FNYEAQ. DNA of the CDR3: TGTGCCAGCAGCTCCACTAGCGGGGGCCTGACCCAGTACTTC. Translating it yields CASSSTSGGLTQYF.

The chain is built from TRBV5-1 and TRBJ1-3; D gene unclear. Deletions cut 0 bases from V and 4 bases from J, with 11 bases between. The germline gives CDR1 SGHRS, CDR2 YFSETQ. The CDR3 sequence is 15 residues long. The CDR3 loop is CASSLERGQGNTIYF. DNA of the CDR3: TGCGCCAGCAGCTTGGAACGAGGCCAGGGAAACACCATATATTTT.

This clonotype has only a few counts. V is TRBV6-6 and J is TRBJ1-4, with D possibly TRBD1 on 6 matching bases. This CDR3 has 15 amino acids. Deletions cut 5 bases from V and 6 bases from J, with 16 bases between. CDR1 MNHNY and CDR2 SVGAGI come from the germline V gene (reference sequence). DNA of the CDR3: TGTGCCAGCAGTAACATACAGGGCGGGGATGAAAAACTGTTTTTT. Translation gives CASSNIQGGDEKLFF.

The chain has TRBV10-3 and TRBJ2-4; 8 bases fit TRBD1. The CDR3 is 12 amino acids. V lost 4 bases to trimming and J lost 7 bases; unmatched junction nucleotides: 0. CDR1 and CDR2 (germline): ENHRY, SYGVKD. CDR3 sequence reads: CAISGTGNIQYF. Here the CDR3 DNA reads TGTGCCATCAGTGGGACAGGGAACATTCAGTACTTC.

The chain employs TRBV6-6 and TRBJ2-2; D is undetermined. Per germline, CDR1 MNHNY and CDR2 SVGAGI (reference sequence). This CDR3 comprises 14 residues. Trimming cost V 2 bases and J 5 bases, with 9 bases left between them. The CDR3 nucleotides are TGTGCCAGCAGTTACCTCGACCCGACCGGGGAGCTGTTTTTT. Protein: CASSYLDPTGELFF.

This clonotype has just a few counts. CDR3 sequence: CSASRTGGNQPQHF. The CDR3 nucleotides are TGCAGTGCTAGCCGGACAGGTGGCAATCAGCCCCAGCATTTT. The chain carries TRBV20-1 and TRBJ1-5; 7 bases align to TRBD1. Germline assignment: CDR1 DFQATT and CDR2 SNEGSKA (reference sequence). V shed 3 bases and J 2 bases; nucleotides not matched to a gene: 4. The CDR3 contains 14 residues.

This clonotype showed up just a few times. V is TRBV10-3 and J is TRBJ1-2; no reliable D call. The CDR3 length is 13 residues. V gave up 4 bases and J gave up 0 bases, with 6 bases separating them. Germline assignment: CDR1 ENHRY and CDR2 SYGVKD. The CDR3 spells CAISATPNYGYTF. CDR3 DNA sequence: TGTGCCATCAGTGCTACTCCTAACTATGGCTACACCTTC.

The chain links TRBV28 to TRBJ1-5; D is undetermined. The CDR3 covers 15 residues. Germline V gene data show CDR1 as MDHEN and CDR2 as SYDVKM. Trimming shortened V by 5 bases and J by 2 bases, and 13 bases separated the two germline ends. The CDR3 DNA follows: TGTGCCAGCAGTAGCCTACCCGAGGGCAATCAGCCCCAGCATTTT. Translating gives CASSSLPEGNQPQHF.